This TCR beta chain was profiled in a study of OX40 agonist ivuxolimab in advanced cancers. As for the study more broadly: Ivuxolimab was an agonistic, fully human IgG2 monoclonal antibody directed against OX40 (CD134), a costimulatory receptor. Intravenous ivuxolimab was administered to patients every 2 weeks at six dose levels: 0.01, 0.1, 0.3, 1.5, 3 and 10 mg/kg. Of the approximately 50 dose-escalation patients, hepatocellular carcinoma was present in around 19, melanoma in around 15, renal cell carcinoma in 9 and head and neck cancer in 9. The dose-escalation cohort was about 86% male with a mean age of approximately 60 years, ranging from roughly 20 to 80. Patients were allowed to have had prior anti-PD-1, anti-PD-L1 or anti-CTLA-4 therapy, and around 40% of the dose-escalation patients had previously received checkpoint inhibitors. Partial responses were achieved by three dose-escalation patients, of whom one had hepatocellular carcinoma and two had cutaneous melanoma. Peripheral TCRbeta sequencing aimed to test whether ivuxolimab altered TCR sequence diversity and caused clonal T-cell expansion. The paper reports the monotherapy dose-escalation portion (N of about 50 patients) of the phase I ivuxolimab trial.

As for this clone: What this receptor recognizes is not known. It has no much larger one-base neighbor in the sample; base qualities were not kept.

For sequencing of the TCRbeta CDR3 region, genomic DNA was extracted from the sorted cells. TCRbeta CDR3 regions were sequenced using the immunoSEQ Assay. Here the immuneACCESS table is served through TCRdb, limited to in-frame sequences with V and J called. Missing clones are a known gap in these copies; in checked studies unresolved V genes cover under half, and the rest lacks a known reason. Counted in this sample were under 90,000 clones; around 85% of them appeared once. The ten largest clonotypes hold approximately 2.2% of the sample. Taken from the germline V gene, the CDR1 and CDR2 loops are MDHEN and SYDVKM. A distance of 10 bases separates the germline ends of V and J, which lose 2 bases and 0 bases respectively. The CDR3 has 16 amino acids, counting the end cysteine and phenylalanine. CDR3 DNA only is kept here, 48 bases in frame from base 1. Patients with a history of autoimmune disease or receiving systemic immunosuppression were excluded from the trial. In every dose cohort, peripheral blood was drawn for TCR sequencing at baseline, cycle 4 day 1, and cycle 7 day 1. Samples came from an open-label, multicenter, first-in-human phase I dose-escalation trial of ivuxolimab. Adults with locally advanced or metastatic melanoma, renal cell, hepatocellular, or head and neck squamous cell carcinoma were enrolled in the trial. Before TCR sequencing, CD4+ and CD8+ T cells were separately sorted from peripheral blood.

Summary of the overall study and its limitations: In the 0.1-3.0 mg/kg groups, partial responders had among the lowest normalized peripheral clonal expansion, particularly in CD8+ T cells. Low levels of normalized T-cell clonal expansion were also shown by some nonresponding patients. At doses of 0.1 to 3.0 mg/kg, clonal expansion of both CD4+ and CD8+ T cells in blood was seen between baseline and week 6. The antigen specificity of the peripheral T cells that underwent clonal expansion was not determined. After ivuxolimab, more expanded clones were found on average in CD8+ T cells than in CD4+ T cells.

This TCR derives from an adult with an advanced solid tumor such as melanoma, head and neck, liver or kidney cancer. The rearrangement combines TRBV28 with TRBJ2-2; the D gene could be TRBD1 or TRBD2, each one agreeing over 5 bases. The sequences come from CD4+ or CD8+ T cells sorted from blood, collected in a trial of the OX40 agonist ivuxolimab. The DNA sequence is TGTGCCAGCAGTTTAACGGGGCGGTCGAACACCGGGGAGCTGTTTTTT. Protein translation: CASSLTGRSNTGELFF. With all but the CDR3 taken from the reference TRBV28 and TRBJ2-2 genes, the full variable domain is: DVKVTQSSRYLVKRTGEKVFLECVQDMDHENMFWYRQDPGLGLRLIYFSYDVKMKEKGDIPEGYSVSREKKERFSLILESASTNQTSMYLCASSLTGRSNTGELFFGEGSRLTVL.